This T cell receptor beta chain emerged from a study of cytomegalovirus exposure and HLA in healthy donors. Overall study findings and caveats: Later analysis associated a missense DCLRE1C variant with TCR beta V- and J-gene trimming.

The PCR contained 60 Vbeta and 13 Jbeta primers. Using immunoSEQ multiplex PCR, the repertoire was profiled, and TCRdb retains in-frame clones only, with some absent. The profile shows around 130,000 clones, about 8.5% of them singletons. This clone has a handful of counts. As yet, its antigen is unknown. Trimming removed 4 bases from V and 7 bases from J, with 14 bases in between. Germline CDR1 SEHNR, CDR2 FQNEAQ (reference sequence). The CDR3 contains 14 residues. The material sequenced was PBMCs. This clonotype was sampled from a man aged 35 to 55 in good health and CMV-seronegative. The chain links TRBV7-9 to TRBJ2-1, with D tentatively TRBD2 (7 bases). The CDR3 DNA is TGTGCCAGCAGCTCGATCGGGGGGCGAAATGAGCAGTTCTTC. It yields the protein CASSSIGGRNEQFF.